The 6 T cell receptor beta chains below were found in one sample sequenced in a study of T cell responses to AZD1222 COVID-19 vaccine. TCRdb keeps only in-frame clones here, not all; method: immunoSEQ multiplex PCR. The table lists 91,000 or so clones, roughly nine tenths of them singletons. This sample comprised peripheral blood, obtained 28 days after the second AZD1222 dose. The receptor source for this set is an adult who received the AZD1222 COVID-19 vaccine.

This chain connects TRBV5-5 to TRBJ2-1, with 9 nucleotides matching TRBD2. Germline V lookup: CDR1 SGHKS, CDR2 YYEKEE (reference sequence). CDR3 length: 15 amino acids. V trimming: 0 bases; J trimming: 8 bases; junction bases outside the gene matches: 6. The CDR3 region is CASSLEQRGVDEQFF. CDR3 sequence (DNA): TGTGCCAGCAGCTTGGAACAGCGGGGGGTAGATGAGCAGTTCTTC.

This clone occurred once. The chain employs TRBV6-5 and TRBJ2-7, with 7 positions matching TRBD1. J gave up 3 bases and V 5 bases, and 1 base lay outside the gene matches. Germline-derived CDR1 and CDR2 are MNHEY and SVGAGI. This CDR3 has 12 amino acids. CDR3 in amino acids: CASSRDSYEQYF. The CDR3 region has the DNA TGTGCCAGCAGTCGGGACAGCTACGAGCAGTACTTC.

The chain recombines TRBV5-1 with TRBJ1-4; 7 bases agree with TRBD1. The J segment lost 6 bases and the V segment lost 2 bases, leaving 4 bases of the junction unmatched. The CDR3 length is 14 residues. Germline lookup yields CDR1 SGHRS and CDR2 YFSETQ. CDR3 protein: CASSFTGVDEKLFF. The CDR3, as DNA: TGCGCCAGCAGCTTCACAGGGGTGGATGAAAAACTGTTTTTT.

The table lists this clone with a count of one. The rearrangement links TRBV28 to TRBJ1-1; D unclear. This CDR3 region has 13 residues. Germline V gives CDR1 MDHEN, CDR2 SYDVKM. V lost 7 bases, J lost 2 bases, and 11 bases lay in between. The CDR3 DNA reads as TGTGCCAGCAAAACCCCAGGCAACACTGAAGCTTTCTTT. Its protein product is CASKTPGNTEAFF.

V and J are TRBV6-5 and TRBJ2-7; 7 nucleotides match TRBD1. J gave up 0 bases and V 6 bases, and 8 bases lay outside the gene matches. The CDR3 runs to 15 residues. CDR1 and CDR2 from the germline V gene are MNHEY and SVGAGI. DNA of the CDR3: TGTGCCAGCAGCCAGGGGGACAGTAACTCCTACGAGCAGTACTTC. Translating it yields CASSQGDSNSYEQYF.

The chain couples TRBV10-3 to TRBJ1-1; D possibly corresponds to TRBD1 (6 bases). Per the germline V gene, CDR1 is ENHRY and CDR2 is SYGVKD. This CDR3 is built from 13 residues. The V and J ends lost 6 bases and 7 bases respectively, with 15 bases between them. CDR3 protein: CAISGHPGVEAFF. The CDR3 DNA is TGTGCCATCAGCGGCCATCCAGGGGTTGAAGCTTTCTTT.